This TCR beta chain derives from a study of tumor and adjacent non-tumor tissue in lung cancer. At the level of the study: There were some 11 adenocarcinoma, 2 squamous cell carcinoma and 1 small cell lung cancer cases.

A modified ARM-PCR protocol with three rounds of nested PCR amplified TCRbeta. TCRdb re-called the multiplex PCR reads with MiXCR, one entry per CDR3 protein. The table shows 78,000 or so distinct CDR3 sequences, with 75% to 90% occurring only once. As for this clonotype: What it binds is not known. The junction does not match germline at one end; this may be a read error.

This CDR3 has 15 residues. Germline loops: CDR1 SGHAT, CDR2 FQNNGV. Study-wide results and caveats: Significantly higher TCR diversity was found in tumor than normal lung.

No cell sorting was done before RNA was extracted from the tissue. V gene TRBV11-2 combines with J gene TRBJ2-7, with D possibly being TRBD2 (5 bases). What was sequenced was lung tumor tissue. The TCR sequence derives from a woman between 50 and 59 years old with non-small cell lung cancer. The CDR3 bases are TGTGCCAGCAGCCCTTGGGATAGCGCTTCCTACGAGCAATACTTC. Residues: CASSPWDSASYEQYF.